This T cell receptor (beta chain) was recorded in a study of cytomegalovirus exposure and HLA in healthy donors. Comment on this clone: Its cognate antigen is unknown.

This CDR3 comprises 16 residues. The trim removed 2 bases at V and 6 bases at J, leaving 11 bases unmatched. Germline V gene lookup returns CDR1 SGHRS and CDR2 YFSETQ. Study-wide results and limits: In a later analysis, HLA-associated TCR beta chains were more clonally expanded than equally common others.

13 Jbeta primers and 60 Vbeta primers were used for the PCR. TCRdb's table, derived via immunoSEQ multiplex PCR, lists solely in-frame clones and lacks some. The sample has about 180,000 clones; roughly three quarters are singletons. The clonotype was recovered from a woman aged 45-65 years in good health and CMV-seropositive. The genes are TRBV5-1 and TRBJ1-5; TRBD1 matches at 7 bases. Specimen: PBMCs. For the CDR3, the DNA is TGCGCCAGCAGCTTTTCAGGGACAGAAAAGGTTCAGCCCCAGCATTTT. It is translated as CASSFSGTEKVQPQHF.